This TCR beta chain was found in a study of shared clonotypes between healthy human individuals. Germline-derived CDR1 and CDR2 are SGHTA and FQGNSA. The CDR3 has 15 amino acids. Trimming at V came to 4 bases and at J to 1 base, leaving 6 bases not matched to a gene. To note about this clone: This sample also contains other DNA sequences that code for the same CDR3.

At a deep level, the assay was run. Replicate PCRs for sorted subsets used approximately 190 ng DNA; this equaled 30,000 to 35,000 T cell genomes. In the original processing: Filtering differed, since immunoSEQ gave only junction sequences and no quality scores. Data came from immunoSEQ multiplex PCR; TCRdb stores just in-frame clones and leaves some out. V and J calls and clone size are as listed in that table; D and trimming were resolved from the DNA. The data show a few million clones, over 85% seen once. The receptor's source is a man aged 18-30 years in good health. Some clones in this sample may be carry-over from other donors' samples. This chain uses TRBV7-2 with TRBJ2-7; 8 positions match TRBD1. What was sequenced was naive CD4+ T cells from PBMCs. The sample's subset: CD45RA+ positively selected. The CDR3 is CASSSTGTGSYEQYF. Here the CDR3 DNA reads TGTGCCAGCAGCTCTACCGGGACAGGATCCTACGAGCAGTACTTC.